This T cell receptor (beta chain) was documented in a study of T cell responses to AZD1222 COVID-19 vaccine. Sequencing used immunoSEQ multiplex PCR; TCRdb keeps in-frame clones, though not all of them. The sample records some 170,000 clones, 85% to 95% being singletons. V lost 7 bases to trimming and J lost 3 bases; unmatched junction nucleotides: 8. Germline V gene lookup returns CDR1 MNHEY and CDR2 SVGAGI. The CDR3 runs 14 residues. For this clone: Its antigen is as yet unknown.

Findings and caveats of the study: Sampling that yielded the repertoires occurred only after the peak T cell response. Donors were chiefly white British, with a greater number of females, and clonal diversity was perhaps underestimated.

The clonotype originates from an adult in good health. V and J are TRBV6-5 and TRBJ1-2, with 7 bases lining up with TRBD1. The sequenced sample was peripheral blood, obtained on day 0 of AZD1222 vaccination. The CDR3 nucleotides read TGTGCCAGCACCCGACAGGGATACGACTATGGCTACACCTTC. Its protein product is CASTRQGYDYGYTF.